A selection of T cell receptor beta chains follows, all from one sample in a study of T cells after yellow fever vaccination. TCRdb redid the calling of the 5' RACE reads with MiXCR, one entry per CDR3 protein. The sample shows around 350,000 distinct CDR3 sequences, around 10% of them seen only once. Here the sequenced sample was PBMCs, taken on the day of the first yellow fever vaccination. The receptors shown here come from a man aged 18 to 35 who received the YFV17D yellow fever vaccine. CDR3s include the opening cysteine and the closing phenylalanine or tryptophan. A D gene is named only where the DNA matches it firmly. Not every row has a clone size; where given, it reads once, few, many or a size class.

j_gene,v_gene,abundance,d_gene,len,CDR3aa,CDR3nt
TRBJ2-3,TRBV20-1,NA,TRBD2,15,CSATRLADVRDTQYF,TGCAGTGCTACCCGACTAGCCGATGTCCGGGATACGCAGTATTTT
TRBJ2-5,TRBV27,few,TRBD2,16,CASSLSPAGVRETQYF,TGTGCCAGCAGTTTATCGCCAGCGGGGGTGAGGGAGACCCAGTACTTC
TRBJ2-5,TRBV5-1,few,NA,15,CASSLEGGVQETQYF,TGCGCCAGCAGCTTAGAGGGGGGAGTCCAAGAGACCCAGTACTTC
TRBJ1-6,TRBV27,few,TRBD1,14,CASSTRQGSSPLHF,TGTGCCAGCAGCACACGACAGGGGTCTTCACCCCTCCACTTT
TRBJ2-1,TRBV4-2,many,TRBD1,15,CASSQVPGQSNEQFF,TGTGCCAGCAGCCAAGTACCGGGACAGTCCAATGAGCAGTTCTTC
TRBJ2-2,TRBV27,few,NA,15,CASSWGAYVTGELFF,TGTGCCAGCAGTTGGGGCGCCTATGTGACCGGGGAGCTGTTTTTT
TRBJ2-1,TRBV7-2,NA,TRBD1,13,CASSLQGINEQFF,TGTGCCAGCAGTTTACAGGGGATAAATGAGCAGTTCTTC
TRBJ1-2,TRBV20-1,NA,NA,16,CSARDLAGGNNYGYTF,TGCAGTGCTAGGGACTTGGCCGGGGGCAATAACTATGGCTACACCTTC
TRBJ2-7,TRBV3-1,NA,TRBD1,12,CASTRTGDEQYF,TGTGCCAGCACCAGGACAGGGGACGAGCAGTACTTC
TRBJ1-6,TRBV27,NA,TRBD1,15,CASKEEDRGNSPLHF,TGTGCCAGCAAAGAAGAGGACAGGGGGAATTCACCCCTCCACTTT
TRBJ1-5,TRBV12-3/TRBV12-4,few,NA,15,CASSTMGGLNQPQHF,TGTGCCAGCAGTACGATGGGGGGGCTCAATCAGCCCCAGCATTTT
TRBJ2-1,TRBV2,NA,TRBD2,15,CASSVGGGARNEQFF,TGTGCCAGCAGTGTGGGCGGGGGGGCCAGAAATGAGCAGTTCTTC
TRBJ2-7,TRBV5-1,NA,TRBD1,16,CASRPQTGKNRNEQYF,TGCGCCAGCAGACCGCAGACAGGGAAGAATAGGAACGAGCAGTACTTC
TRBJ1-4,TRBV19,few,NA,15,CASVRQTATNEKLFF,TGTGCCTCCGTCCGCCAGACTGCAACTAATGAAAAACTGTTTTTT
TRBJ2-7,TRBV12-3/TRBV12-4,NA,NA,14,CASTLGAGANEQYF,TGTGCCAGCACTCTGGGGGCGGGGGCCAACGAGCAGTACTTC
TRBJ1-6,TRBV19,few,NA,14,CASTANSYNSPLHF,TGTGCCAGTACGGCCAACTCCTATAATTCACCCCTCCACTTT
TRBJ2-3,TRBV4-2,few,NA,15,CASSAWSGTADTQYF,TGTGCCAGCAGCGCATGGTCAGGGACGGCAGATACGCAGTATTTT
TRBJ2-6,TRBV18,NA,TRBD1,19,CASSSRNQGEGSGANVLTF,TGTGCCAGCTCATCGCGCAACCAGGGGGAAGGCTCTGGGGCCAACGTCCTGACTTTC
TRBJ2-3,TRBV19,few,TRBD1,19,CASSTSGTGLFSSTDTQYF,TGTGCCAGTAGTACCTCCGGGACAGGGTTATTTTCTAGCACAGATACGCAGTATTTT
TRBJ1-5,TRBV7-2,NA,NA,13,CASRGGGNQPQHF,TGTGCCAGCAGGGGAGGGGGGAATCAGCCCCAGCATTTT
TRBJ1-1,TRBV10-1,NA,NA,13,CASREGPGTEAFF,TGCGCCAGCAGAGAAGGTCCGGGTACTGAAGCTTTCTTT
TRBJ2-5,TRBV18,NA,NA,14,CASSPLPNQETQYF,TGTGCCAGCTCACCACTTCCCAACCAAGAGACCCAGTACTTC
TRBJ2-5,TRBV5-1,NA,NA,14,CASSVQVHKETQYF,TGCGCCAGCAGCGTACAGGTACACAAAGAGACCCAGTACTTC
TRBJ2-3,TRBV30,NA,NA,14,CAWSVHFNTDTQYF,TGTGCCTGGAGTGTACACTTTAACACCGATACGCAGTATTTT
TRBJ1-1,TRBV7-2,NA,NA,15,CASSIIPRGNTEAFF,TGTGCCAGCAGCATAATTCCCAGGGGGAACACTGAAGCTTTCTTT
TRBJ1-1,TRBV15,NA,NA,14,CATSTWIENTEAFF,TGTGCCACCAGCACTTGGATTGAGAACACTGAAGCTTTCTTT
TRBJ2-1,TRBV20-1,many,NA,16,CSARGYRDNTYNEQFF,TGCAGTGCTAGAGGATATAGGGACAATACCTACAATGAGCAGTTCTTC
TRBJ2-3,TRBV11-1,few,TRBD2,19,CASSASQGLAGTSTDTQYF,TGTGCCAGCAGCGCATCACAGGGACTAGCGGGAACTAGCACAGATACGCAGTATTTT
TRBJ2-1,TRBV6-1,NA,TRBD2,13,CASRSSGGREQFF,TGTGCCAGCAGATCTAGCGGGGGCCGCGAGCAGTTCTTC
TRBJ2-7,TRBV7-8,many,TRBD1,19,CASSSLRFQGVSMGYEQYF,TGTGCCAGCAGCTCCCTTAGGTTCCAGGGGGTATCGATGGGATACGAGCAGTACTTC
TRBJ1-4,TRBV5-1,NA,NA,18,CASSLAPGERTTNEKLFF,TGCGCCAGCAGCTTGGCCCCGGGAGAGAGGACAACTAATGAAAAACTGTTTTTT
TRBJ2-7,TRBV27,NA,TRBD2,12,CASSFGSGGLHF,TGTGCCAGCAGTTTCGGTAGCGGGGGTCTCCACTTC
TRBJ2-1,TRBV7-6,NA,NA,18,CASSPTLGLARSYNEQFF,TGTGCCAGCAGCCCCACGTTGGGGCTAGCGCGATCCTACAATGAGCAGTTCTTC
TRBJ2-2,TRBV28,NA,NA,14,CASSQQGWSGELFF,TGTGCCAGCAGTCAGCAGGGTTGGTCCGGGGAGCTGTTTTTT
TRBJ1-6,TRBV7-2,few,NA,12,CASSLVGGTLHF,TGTGCCAGCAGCTTAGTCGGGGGAACCCTCCACTTT
TRBJ1-6,TRBV5-4,many,NA,15,CASSTGATYNSPLHF,TGTGCCAGCAGTACGGGGGCGACCTATAATTCACCCCTCCACTTT
TRBJ1-1,TRBV6-5,few,TRBD1,13,CASSTLTGVEAFF,TGTGCCAGCAGTACCCTGACAGGGGTTGAAGCTTTCTTT
TRBJ1-1,TRBV7-2,many,NA,14,CASSPQGRRTEAFF,TGTGCCAGCAGCCCACAGGGTAGGAGGACTGAAGCTTTCTTT
TRBJ2-1,TRBV7-7,few,TRBD2,15,CASSLGSGAHNEQFF,TGTGCCAGCAGCTTAGGCAGCGGGGCCCACAATGAGCAGTTCTTC
TRBJ2-2,TRBV6-5,few,NA,13,CASSYLSTGELFF,TGTGCCAGCAGTTACCTGAGCACCGGGGAGCTGTTTTTT